The T cell receptor (beta chain) described here comes from a study of CD4 T cells in relation to SARS-CoV-2 and coronaviruses. Before the COVID-19 pandemic, during about 2010-2018, CD4+ T cells were taken from unexposed donors. After less than 11 days of culture, CD4+ T cells were isolated. For this clone: Its matching antigen is unknown.

Assay: immunoSEQ multiplex PCR; the TCRdb copy retains only in-frame clones and omits some. The sample lists some 17,000 clones, 70% to 75% seen once, with around 28% in the top ten. V shed 0 bases and J shed 3 bases, with 8 bases lying between them. This CDR3 has 14 amino acids. The germline CDR1 and CDR2 sequences are SGHNT and YYREEE (reference sequence). What was sequenced was CD4+ T cells from PBMCs, cultured in vitro. The clonotype originates from a human donor in good health. V usage is TRBV5-4 and J usage is TRBJ2-3, with D uncertain. CDR3 DNA: TGTGCCAGCAGCTTGGTAGATGCTACAGATACGCAGTATTTT. Residues: CASSLVDATDTQYF.